These 14 T cell receptor beta chains originate from one sample sequenced in a study of T cell repertoires in cytomegalovirus infection. No cognate antigen is known for these TCRs. MiXCR was run by TCRdb on the reads, yielding one entry per CDR3 protein. The table lists roughly 700,000 distinct CDR3 sequences, about 30% of them singletons. Sequencing was performed on cultured PBMCs, taken from culture after CMV antigen stimulation. The receptors shown here come from a human donor in good health (CMV status not recorded). Some clones in this sample may be carry-over from other donors' samples.

The chain uses TRBV27 and TRBJ2-1, with D unresolved. CDR1 and CDR2 from the germline V gene are MNHEY and SMNVEV (reference sequence). V gave up 2 bases and J gave up 3 bases, with 11 bases separating them. The CDR3 runs 15 residues. In DNA, the CDR3 is TGTGCCAGCAGTTTAGGCAGGCAAATCTACAATGAGCAGTTCTTC. Protein sequence: CASSLGRQIYNEQFF.

In nucleotides, the CDR3 is TGTGCCAGTAGTATGGTCCGGGGACAGGGGGCATGGCAGCCCCAGCATTTT. Its protein product is CASSMVRGQGAWQPQHF. The rearrangement joins TRBV19 to TRBJ1-5, with 12 bases aligning to TRBD1. V lost 3 bases and J lost 7; bases outside the gene matches: 10. CDR3 size: 17 residues. Germline loops: CDR1 LNHDA, CDR2 SQIVND (reference sequence).

This clonotype was observed a handful of times. This CDR3 reads CASQTPVGSPLHF. The CDR3 DNA is TGTGCCAGCCAAACCCCGGTTGGTTCACCCCTCCACTTT. This rearrangement joins TRBV2 to TRBJ1-6; D is undetermined. V was clipped by 8 bases and J by 9 bases, with 14 bases between them. The germline CDR1 and CDR2 sequences are SNHLY and FYNNEI. This CDR3 is built from 13 residues.

This clonotype has a handful of counts. V and J are TRBV7-9 and TRBJ2-7; 7 bases align to TRBD2. Germline loops: CDR1 SEHNR, CDR2 FQNEAQ (reference sequence). J was trimmed by 0 bases and V by 1 base; bases with no gene match: 9. The CDR3 totals 17 residues. In DNA, the CDR3 is TGTGCCAGCAGCTTAGGGTTTGGGCTAGCGGACTCCTACGAGCAGTACTTC. It translates to CASSLGFGLADSYEQYF.

This clonotype came up many times. The rearrangement links TRBV7-2 to TRBJ1-4, with D unclear. This CDR3 has 14 amino acids. V shed 3 bases and J shed 7 bases, with 12 bases lying between them. Germline CDR1 reads SGHTA; CDR2 reads FQGNSA. DNA of the CDR3: TGTGCCAGCAGCTTGGGAGGGTGGGGTGAAAAACTGTTTTTT. Its protein is CASSLGGWGEKLFF.

The genes are TRBV4-3 and TRBJ1-5; possible D gene TRBD1, 6 bases. V dropped 0 bases and J dropped 3 bases, with 15 bases sitting between them. This CDR3 has 17 amino acids. The germline gives CDR1 LGHNA, CDR2 YSLEER. CDR3 nucleotides: TGCGCCAGCAGCCAAGATTTTAGGGGGACCTCCAATCAGCCCCAGCATTTT. Amino acid sequence: CASSQDFRGTSNQPQHF.

This clonotype was seen many times. V and J are TRBV12-3 or TRBV12-4 and TRBJ1-2, with a possible D match to TRBD1 (5 bases). Trimming took 6 bases from V and 5 from J, leaving 13 bases between them. The CDR3 has 13 amino acids. This CDR3 reads CASRNLQGYGYTF. As DNA, the CDR3 is TGTGCCAGCAGGAATCTGCAGGGTTATGGCTACACCTTC.

The table lists this clonotype with a few counts. The J gene is TRBJ2-7, the V gene TRBV14; D not certain. The CDR3 is 11 residues long. Germline assignment: CDR1 SGHDN and CDR2 FVKESK. V lost 3 bases and J lost 6, with 6 bases in between. The CDR3 DNA follows: TGTGCCAGCAGCCAGGGTGTCGAGCAGTACTTC. Translated: CASSQGVEQYF. Full variable domain (remainder filled in from reference TRBV14 and TRBJ2-7): EAGVTQFPSHSVIEKGQTVTLRCDPISGHDNLYWYRRVMGKEIKFLLHFVKESKQDESGMPNNRFLAERTGGTYSTLKVQPAELEDSGVYFCASSQGVEQYFGPGTRLTVT.

The chain has TRBV2 and TRBJ2-7; D perhaps matches TRBD2 (7 bases). In germline, CDR1 is SNHLY, CDR2 FYNNEI. This CDR3 spans 15 amino acids. V gave up 0 bases and J gave up 8 bases, with 17 bases separating them. The CDR3, as DNA: TGTGCCAGCAGTGAAGCTGAGAGGGGGAGGGACAAGCAGTACTTC. It codes for CASSEAERGRDKQYF.

The chain recombines TRBV23-1 with TRBJ1-2; 8 bases match TRBD1. TRBV23-1 is noted as an ORF with a role that remains uncertain. V trimming: 8 bases; J trimming: 6 bases; junction bases outside the gene matches: 11. The CDR3 is made up of 14 amino acids. The CDR3 protein is CASGPNRGFNGYTF. The CDR3 nucleotides are TGCGCCAGCGGACCTAACAGGGGGTTTAATGGCTACACCTTC.

The chain joins TRBV20-1 to TRBJ2-5; the D gene is possibly TRBD2 (6 bases). The germline gives CDR1 DFQATT, CDR2 SNEGSKA (reference sequence). V was pared by 5 bases and J by 4 bases, with 20 bases between. The CDR3 totals 15 residues. CDR3 amino acids: CSARRGGSGIETQYF. In nucleotides, the CDR3 is TGCAGTGCTCGGCGGGGCGGGTCTGGGATAGAGACCCAGTACTTC.

The chain recombines TRBV12-3 or TRBV12-4 with TRBJ1-2, with TRBD1 matching 9 bases. The CDR3 runs 13 residues. Trimming removed 6 bases from V and 9 bases from J; junction bases left unmatched: 8. The CDR3 coding sequence is TGTGCCAGCAGGCGGGACAGGGTCGGTAGCTACACCTTC. Its translation is CASRRDRVGSYTF.

The chain recombines TRBV11-2 with TRBJ2-2; D not resolved. CDR3 length: 14 residues. Germline lookup yields CDR1 SGHAT and CDR2 FQNNGV. Between the trimmed V and J ends, which lost 5 bases and 0 bases, there was a span of 7 bases. CDR3 in amino acids: CASSINANTGELFF. The DNA for the CDR3 is TGTGCCAGCAGCATCAACGCGAACACCGGGGAGCTGTTTTTT.

The V gene is TRBV12-5, the J gene TRBJ1-6; D uncertain. Deletions cut 7 bases from V and 5 bases from J, with 9 bases between. Germline V gene data show CDR1 as LGHNT and CDR2 as FRNRAP. The CDR3 contains 13 residues. CDR3 sequence: CASALTNNSPLHF. DNA for the CDR3: TGTGCTAGTGCCTTGACAAATAATTCACCCCTCCACTTT.